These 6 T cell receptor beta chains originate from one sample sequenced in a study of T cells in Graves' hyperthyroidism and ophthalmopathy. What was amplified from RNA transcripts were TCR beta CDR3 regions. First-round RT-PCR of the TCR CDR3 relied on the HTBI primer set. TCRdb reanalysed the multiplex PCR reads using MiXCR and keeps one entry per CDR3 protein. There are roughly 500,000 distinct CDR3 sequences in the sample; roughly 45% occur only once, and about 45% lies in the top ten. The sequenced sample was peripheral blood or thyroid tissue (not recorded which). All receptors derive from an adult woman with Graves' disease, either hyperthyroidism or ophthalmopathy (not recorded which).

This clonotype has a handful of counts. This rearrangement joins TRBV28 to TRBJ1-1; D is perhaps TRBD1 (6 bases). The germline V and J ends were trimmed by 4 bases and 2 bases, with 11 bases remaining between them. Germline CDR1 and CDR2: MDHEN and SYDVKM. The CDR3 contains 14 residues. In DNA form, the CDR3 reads TGTGCCAGCAGTTCCAGGGGTCTTAACACTGAAGCTTTCTTT. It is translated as CASSSRGLNTEAFF. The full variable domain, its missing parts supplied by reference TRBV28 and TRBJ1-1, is DVKVTQSSRYLVKRTGEKVFLECVQDMDHENMFWYRQDPGLGLRLIYFSYDVKMKEKGDIPEGYSVSREKKERFSLILESASTNQTSMYLCASSSRGLNTEAFFGQGTRLTVV.

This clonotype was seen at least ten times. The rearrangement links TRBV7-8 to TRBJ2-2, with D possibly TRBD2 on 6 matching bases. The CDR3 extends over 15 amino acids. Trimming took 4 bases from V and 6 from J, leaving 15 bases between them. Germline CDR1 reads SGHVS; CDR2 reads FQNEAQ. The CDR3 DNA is TGTGCCAGCAGCTCGCAAGGTCGGAGGGCCGGGGAGCTGTTTTTT. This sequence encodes CASSSQGRRAGELFF.

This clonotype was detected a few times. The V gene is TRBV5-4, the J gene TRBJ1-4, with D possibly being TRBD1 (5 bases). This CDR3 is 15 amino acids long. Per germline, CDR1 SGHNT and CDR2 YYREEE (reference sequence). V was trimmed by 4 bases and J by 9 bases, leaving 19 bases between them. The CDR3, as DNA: TGTGCCAGCAGCGCCCCTTTGCGGGGGAGGCAAAAACTGTTTTTT. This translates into CASSAPLRGRQKLFF.

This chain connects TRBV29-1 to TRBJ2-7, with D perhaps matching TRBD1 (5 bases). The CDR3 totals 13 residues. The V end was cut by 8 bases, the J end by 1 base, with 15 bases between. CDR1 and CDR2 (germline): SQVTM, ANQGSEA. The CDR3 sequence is CSFPDSTSYEQYF. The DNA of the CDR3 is TGCAGCTTCCCCGACAGTACGTCCTACGAGCAGTACTTC.

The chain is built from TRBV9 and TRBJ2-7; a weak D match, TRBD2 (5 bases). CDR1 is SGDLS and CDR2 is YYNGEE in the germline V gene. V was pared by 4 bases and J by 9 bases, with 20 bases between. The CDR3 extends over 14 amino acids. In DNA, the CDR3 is TGTGCCAGCAGCTTGGGCGAGCGGCGGTCCGGGCAGTACTTC. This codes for CASSLGERRSGQYF.

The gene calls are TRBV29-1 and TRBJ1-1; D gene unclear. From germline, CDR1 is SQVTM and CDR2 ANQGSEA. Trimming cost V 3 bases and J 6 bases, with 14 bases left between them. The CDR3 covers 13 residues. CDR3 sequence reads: CSVDLLPRPEAFF. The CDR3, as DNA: TGCAGCGTTGATCTTCTGCCGAGACCTGAAGCTTTCTTT.